What follows are 7 T cell receptor beta chains derived from one specimen sequenced in a study of T-cell reconstitution after alpha-beta-depleted transplantation in children. It was with unique molecular identifiers that the TCRbeta library was prepared. TCRdb re-analysed the PCR reads in MiXCR, keeping a single row per CDR3 protein. The sample shows some 830,000 distinct CDR3 sequences, about 15% of them seen only once. The material was PBMCs, mostly from graft donor cells, obtained 360 days after TCRalphabeta/CD19-depleted stem cell transplant. These receptors were taken from a male patient under 18 who had a stem cell transplant for acute lymphoblastic leukemia, so the T cells may come from the graft donor.

At least ten counts were recorded for this clonotype. A read error may produce the germline difference seen at one junction end. V is TRBV12-3 or TRBV12-4 and J is TRBJ2-1; 8 positions match TRBD2. CDR3 length equals 12 residues. The CDR3 loop reads CASSWSGSGTIF. The CDR3, as DNA: TGTGCCAGCAGTTGGAGCGGGAGCGGGACTATCTTC.

The chain has TRBV6-5 and TRBJ2-7; 8 bases agree with TRBD2. Per the germline V gene, CDR1 is MNHEY and CDR2 is SVGAGI. J gave up 4 bases and V 0 bases, and 11 bases lay outside the gene matches. The CDR3 spans 17 residues. CDR3 bases: TGTGCCAGCAGTTACTCGATAACTGGAGCGGGAGCGTACGAGCAGTACTTC. Its protein is CASSYSITGAGAYEQYF.

At least ten counts were recorded for this clonotype. The gene calls are TRBV5-1 and TRBJ2-1; D is possibly TRBD1 (6 bases). This CDR3 region has 16 residues. The germline V gene encodes CDR1 SGHRS and CDR2 YFSETQ. The V and J ends lost 0 bases and 6 bases respectively, with 16 bases between them. CDR3 coding DNA: TGCGCCAGCAGCTTGGCCACAGGGTACGGGGCCAATGAGCAGTTCTTC. Amino acids: CASSLATGYGANEQFF.

This clonotype was seen only a few times. The chain recombines TRBV4-1 with TRBJ2-7, with D perhaps matching TRBD2 (6 bases). The V end lost 1 base, the J end lost 3 bases, and 19 bases lay between the germline ends. This CDR3 has 17 amino acids. Germline values: CDR1 MGHRA, CDR2 YSYEKL. The CDR3 DNA reads as TGCGCCAGCAGCCAAGTTGGCCGGAGGGCCTCAAACTACGAGCAGTACTTC. Translation: CASSQVGRRASNYEQYF.

The V gene is TRBV20-1, the J gene TRBJ2-7; weak D call: TRBD1 (5 bases). CDR1 is DFQATT, CDR2 SNEGSKA, per germline (reference sequence). The V gene lost 1 base and the J gene lost 3 bases, with 16 bases spanning the gap. The CDR3 is 15 residues long. CDR3 nucleotide sequence: TGCAGTGCTAGAGGAGACAGAACAATCCTCTACGAGCAGTACTTC. Translation gives CSARGDRTILYEQYF.

The chain uses TRBV6-5 and TRBJ2-7; possible D gene TRBD2, 5 bases. CDR3 length: 15 residues. V was clipped by 3 bases and J by 9 bases, with 21 bases between them. CDR1 MNHEY and CDR2 SVGAGI come from the germline V gene. The CDR3 protein is CASSYVSRGHTVQYF. CDR3 nucleotides: TGTGCCAGCAGTTATGTGTCTAGAGGGCATACTGTGCAGTACTTC.

Notes on this clonotype: Its ends do not fully match the called genes, so a read error is possible. The V and J genes are TRBV20-1 and TRBJ2-1; tentatively, D is TRBD2 (5 bases). The V gene's germline CDR1 is DFQATT and CDR2 SNEGSKA (reference sequence). The CDR3 extends over 16 amino acids. The CDR3 reads CSPSPKIRNSYNEQFF. As DNA, the CDR3 is TGCAGTCCTAGCCCAAAAATCCGAAACTCCTACAATGAGCAGTTCTTC.